This T cell receptor (beta chain) derives from a study of T-cell reconstitution after alpha-beta-depleted transplantation in children. The CDR3 contains 15 residues. Trimming removed 6 bases from V and 5 bases from J; junction bases left unmatched: 7. Looked up from germline, CDR1 is MNHEY and CDR2 is SMNVEV (reference sequence). Preparation of the TCRbeta library involved a method that used unique molecular identifiers. TCRdb re-derived calls from the PCR reads in MiXCR, one entry per CDR3 protein. This table holds 400,000 to 500,000 distinct CDR3 sequences, under 13% found once. The sample in question was PBMCs from the stem cell graft donor, obtained from the stem cell graft. The V gene is TRBV27, the J gene TRBJ1-5; 10 bases match TRBD1. The sequence derives from a human donor who donated a stem cell graft to a child with acute myeloid leukemia. The chain's CDR3 is CASRPWTGGDQPQHF. The CDR3 DNA reads as TGTGCCAGCAGACCTTGGACAGGGGGGGATCAGCCCCAGCATTTT.